This entry describes one T cell receptor (beta chain). Per the authors' pipeline: Amplification from reference gene primers served as the basis for estimated nucleated cell counts. The method was immunoSEQ multiplex PCR; TCRdb's version includes in-frame clones alone and lacks a portion of them. V and J calls and clone size come straight from that table; D and trimming were deduced from the DNA. This sample has roughly 350,000 clones, with more than 75% found just once. The sample comes from a study of blood T cell repertoires in COVID-19. Study-wide background: The origin of the acute and convalescent COVID-19 samples was the United States, Italy and Spain. The cDNA or gDNA used as material had been derived from T cells, B-cell-depleted T cells, or PBMCs.

Patients in Seattle were enrolled during active infection, then followed longitudinally. The V and J ends lost 6 bases and 1 base respectively, with 12 bases between them. CDR3 length equals 14 residues. Germline V gene data show CDR1 as KGHDR and CDR2 as SFDVKD. The source material was peripheral blood. This TCR was recovered from a woman between 45 and 60 years old with COVID-19, enrolled during active disease. V gene TRBV24-1 combines with J gene TRBJ2-7, with a possible D match to TRBD1 (6 bases). The CDR3 sequence is CATSPGTTSYEQYF. CDR3 bases: TGTGCCACCAGTCCCGGGACAACGTCCTACGAGCAGTACTTC.